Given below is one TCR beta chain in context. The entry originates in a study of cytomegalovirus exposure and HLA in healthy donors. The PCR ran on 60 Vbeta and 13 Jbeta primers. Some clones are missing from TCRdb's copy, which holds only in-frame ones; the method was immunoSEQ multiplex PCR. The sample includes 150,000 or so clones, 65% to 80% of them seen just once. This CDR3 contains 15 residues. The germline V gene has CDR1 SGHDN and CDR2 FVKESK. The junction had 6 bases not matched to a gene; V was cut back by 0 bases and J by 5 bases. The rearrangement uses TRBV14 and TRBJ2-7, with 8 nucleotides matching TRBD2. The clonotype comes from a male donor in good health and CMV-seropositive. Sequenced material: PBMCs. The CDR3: CASSQDLAGNDEQYF. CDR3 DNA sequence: TGTGCCAGCAGCCAAGATTTAGCGGGGAACGACGAGCAGTACTTC.